The 30 T cell receptor beta chains below all came from one sample that was sequenced in a study of long-term antiretroviral therapy in people with HIV (dated by TCRdb to between 2021 and 2024). Sequencing of the TRB variable region was done with the immunoSEQ hsTCRB v3.0 assay at survey level resolution. Sourced from immuneACCESS, this table was stored by TCRdb with only in-frame sequences that have V and J called. A share of the clones is absent; for the studies checked, an unresolved V gene accounts for under half, and the remainder has no known explanation. Within this sample are under 25,000 clones, with roughly 80% of them counted one time only. Together, the top ten hold less than 10% of the sample. The material sequenced was unsorted PBMCs, taken 0.5 years before starting antiretroviral therapy. The receptors come from a man aged 18-30 years with HIV.

The chain recombines TRBV9 with TRBJ2-7, with D tentatively TRBD1 or TRBD2 (5 bases each). Germline V gene lookup returns CDR1 SGDLS and CDR2 YYNGEE. This CDR3 is 15 amino acids long. V was shortened by 4 bases and J by 7 bases, with 21 bases between the two germline ends. The CDR3 spells CASSPTGRSPGEQYF. CDR3 DNA: TGTGCCAGCAGCCCCACGGGACGGTCCCCTGGGGAGCAGTACTTC.

The chain combines TRBV19 with TRBJ2-7; 7 nucleotides agree with TRBD1. The CDR3 runs to 14 residues. V was clipped by 8 bases and J by 7 bases; unmatched bases: 14. The V gene's germline CDR1 is LNHDA and CDR2 SQIVND (reference sequence). Written as DNA, the CDR3 is TGTGCCAGTGGTTCGGGCAGGGGGTCCGGAGAGCAGTACTTC. Residues: CASGSGRGSGEQYF.

This chain uses TRBV14 with TRBJ2-7; weak D call: TRBD2 (6 bases). Deletions cut 2 bases from V and 6 bases from J, with 14 bases between. The CDR3 contains 14 residues. Germline-derived CDR1 and CDR2 are SGHDN and FVKESK. CDR3 loop: CASSQQGGLSEQYF. DNA of the CDR3: TGTGCCAGCAGCCAACAAGGAGGGTTGAGCGAGCAGTACTTC.

The chain links TRBV4-3 to TRBJ1-2, with 8 bases lining up with TRBD1. There are 15 residues in the CDR3. Trimming at V came to 1 base and at J to 4 bases, leaving 5 bases not matched to a gene. Germline values: CDR1 LGHNA, CDR2 YSLEER. The CDR3: CASSQARQGTYGYTF. The CDR3 region has the DNA TGCGCCAGCAGCCAAGCGCGACAGGGGACCTATGGCTACACCTTC.

The chain carries TRBV6-1 and TRBJ2-7; tentatively, D is TRBD1 (7 bases). The V and J ends lost 8 bases and 2 bases respectively, with 13 bases between them. CDR3 length: 13 amino acids. The germline gives CDR1 MNHNS, CDR2 SASEGT. The CDR3 nucleotides read TGTGCCAGCGTCACAGGGGAGGCCTACGAGCAGTACTTC. It encodes CASVTGEAYEQYF.

The V and J genes are TRBV5-6 and TRBJ2-2; D may be TRBD1 (6 bases). CDR1 and CDR2 (germline): SGHDT, YYEEEE. V was trimmed by 5 bases and J by 1 base, leaving 12 bases between them. The CDR3 extends over 15 amino acids. CDR3 nucleotides: TGTGCCAGCAGTCCCACAGGGCGGAACACCGGGGAGCTGTTTTTT. Residues: CASSPTGRNTGELFF.

V and J are TRBV6-5 and TRBJ1-2, with 11 nucleotides matching TRBD1. CDR3 length equals 14 residues. J lost 4 bases, V lost 7 bases, and 5 bases had no gene match. Germline CDR1 reads MNHEY; CDR2 reads SVGAGI. The CDR3 DNA sequence: TGTGCCAGCAAAGGGACAGGGGGGACCTATGGCTACACCTTC. Translated: CASKGTGGTYGYTF.

CDR3 sequence reads: CASSTGFVDEQYF. For the CDR3, the DNA is TGTGCCAGCAGCACAGGGTTTGTGGACGAGCAGTACTTC. This chain joins TRBV6-5 and TRBJ2-7; perhaps TRBD1 as D (6 bases). Looked up from germline, CDR1 is MNHEY and CDR2 is SVGAGI. There are 13 residues in the CDR3. V was trimmed by 6 bases and J by 5 bases, leaving 14 bases between them.

V is TRBV28 and J is TRBJ1-5; D call uncertain. This CDR3 comprises 13 residues. Looked up from germline, CDR1 is MDHEN and CDR2 is SYDVKM. Trimming shortened V by 4 bases and J by 8 bases, and 12 bases separated the two germline ends. The CDR3 here is CASSSVGMKPQHF. The CDR3 region has the DNA TGTGCCAGCAGTTCCGTCGGGATGAAGCCCCAGCATTTT.

V gene TRBV7-3 combines with J gene TRBJ2-1; D gene ambiguous. The germline CDR1 and CDR2 sequences are SGHTA and FQGTGA. This CDR3 is built from 15 residues. Trimming removed 0 bases at V and 8 bases at J, with 14 bases between. The CDR3 bases are TGTGCCAGCAGCTTAACTCTCGGTCGAGGCTATGAGCAGTTCTTC. Its protein product is CASSLTLGRGYEQFF.

This chain connects TRBV5-6 to TRBJ2-6; D may be TRBD2 (6 bases). The CDR3 extends over 16 amino acids. Trimming removed 3 bases at V and 4 bases at J, with 14 bases between. Per the germline V gene, CDR1 is SGHDT and CDR2 is YYEEEE. CDR3 protein: CASSSNLAPGANVLTF. As DNA, the CDR3 is TGTGCCAGCAGCTCGAACCTAGCGCCCGGGGCCAACGTCCTGACTTTC.

This clone appeared a few times. The genes are TRBV6-1 and TRBJ1-1, with TRBD1 identical over 7 bases. The germline CDR1 and CDR2 sequences are MNHNS and SASEGT. Losses at the gene ends were 2 bases for V and 4 bases for J; bases not matched to a gene: 10. This CDR3 comprises 16 residues. The CDR3 here is CASSEREGAGGTEAFF. In nucleotides, the CDR3 is TGTGCCAGCAGTGAAAGGGAGGGGGCGGGGGGCACTGAAGCTTTCTTT.

In this sample, this clone turned up a few times. J is TRBJ2-4 and V is TRBV7-9, with 7 bases identical to TRBD1. The CDR3 extends over 15 amino acids. The germline CDR1 and CDR2 sequences are SEHNR and FQNEAQ (reference sequence). Trimming cost V 5 bases and J 1 base; bases outside gene matches: 5. The CDR3 region has the DNA TGTGCCAGCAGCGACAGGGTTGGGGCCAAAAACATTCAGTACTTC. Translating gives CASSDRVGAKNIQYF. The full variable domain, with the rest looked up from reference TRBV7-9 and TRBJ2-4, is DTGVSQNPRHKITKRGQNVTFRCDPISEHNRLYWYRQTLGQGPEFLTYFQNEAQLEKSRLLSDRFSAERPKGSFSTLEIQRTEQGDSAMYLCASSDRVGAKNIQYFGAGTRLSVL.

This sequence joins TRBV10-1 and TRBJ2-5, with TRBD2 matching 10 bases. With 5 bases clipped from V and 6 bases from J, the junction kept 18 bases outside the gene matches. The CDR3 has 18 amino acids. The V gene's germline CDR1 is WNHNN and CDR2 SYGVQD (reference sequence). In nucleotides, the CDR3 is TGCGCCAGCAGTTACCCCGGGCTAGCGGGAGCCGGGGAAAAGACCCAGTACTTC. It codes for CASSYPGLAGAGEKTQYF.

This clone is classed as medium-sized. Additional DNA sequences in this sample encode the identical CDR3. The rearrangement uses TRBV27 and TRBJ2-1, with TRBD2 identical over 7 bases. The CDR3 is 17 residues long. The germline CDR1 and CDR2 sequences are MNHEY and SMNVEV (reference sequence). Germline trimming cut 5 bases from V and 0 bases from J; bases unmatched to any gene: 10. CDR3 sequence reads: CASSPPPSGSSYNEQFF. In DNA form, the CDR3 reads TGTGCCAGCAGTCCCCCCCCTAGCGGCAGCTCCTACAATGAGCAGTTCTTC.

The rearrangement links TRBV5-8 to TRBJ2-5; no clear D. Germline CDR1 and CDR2: SGHTS and YDEGEE. CDR3 size: 14 residues. The V end was cut by 4 bases, the J end by 4 bases, with 14 bases between. The CDR3 sequence is CASSGRLFGETQYF. The CDR3 DNA is TGTGCCAGCAGCGGGCGGTTGTTTGGAGAGACCCAGTACTTC.

This chain uses TRBV27 with TRBJ2-7; 10 nucleotides agree with TRBD1. This CDR3 has 15 residues. J gave up 3 bases and V 6 bases, and 8 bases lay outside the gene matches. Germline CDR1 reads MNHEY; CDR2 reads SMNVEV (reference sequence). The CDR3 sequence: CASSPTGGRGYEQYF. CDR3 DNA: TGTGCCAGCAGCCCGACAGGGGGCCGGGGCTACGAGCAGTACTTC.

The chain links TRBV7-8 to TRBJ2-3, with 8 positions matching TRBD2. The CDR3 sequence is 16 residues long. J was trimmed by 1 base and V by 5 bases; bases with no gene match: 8. Looked up from germline, CDR1 is SGHVS and CDR2 is FQNEAQ. Written as DNA, the CDR3 is TGTGCCAGCAGCCTACCCGGGGGGGCGGGCACAGATACGCAGTATTTT. Protein: CASSLPGGAGTDTQYF.

The gene calls are TRBV6-5 and TRBJ1-2; no clear D gene. Germline V lookup: CDR1 MNHEY, CDR2 SVGAGI. Trimming stripped 5 bases from V and 0 bases from J, with 10 bases between. The length of the CDR3 is 14 residues. The CDR3 coding sequence is TGTGCCAGCAGTCTAGAAGAAGCTAACTATGGCTACACCTTC. It yields the protein CASSLEEANYGYTF.

The chain is built from TRBV27 and TRBJ1-1, with D unclear. CDR1 is MNHEY and CDR2 is SMNVEV in the germline V gene (reference sequence). The CDR3 contains 13 residues. Trimming stripped 4 bases from V and 6 bases from J, with 12 bases between. Written as DNA, the CDR3 is TGTGCCAGCAGTTCCCCCGGGATACCTGAAGCTTTCTTT. It yields the protein CASSSPGIPEAFF.

This rearrangement joins TRBV29-1 to TRBJ1-1; the D is unclear. There are 11 residues in the CDR3. In germline, CDR1 is SQVTM, CDR2 ANQGSEA. The V and J ends lost 3 bases and 6 bases respectively, with 8 bases between them. CDR3 region: CSVDWGAEAFF. The CDR3 DNA reads TGCAGCGTTGATTGGGGTGCTGAAGCTTTCTTT.

The genes are TRBV10-3 and TRBJ2-7; D uncertain. The V gene lost 0 bases and the J gene lost 7 bases, with 25 bases spanning the gap. Germline V gene lookup returns CDR1 ENHRY and CDR2 SYGVKD. This CDR3 region has 18 residues. For the CDR3, the DNA is TGTGCCATCAGTGAGTCGCCAAATGACGGTTTTGCTGAGTGGGAGCAGTACTTC. Protein product: CAISESPNDGFAEWEQYF.

In nucleotides, the CDR3 is TGTGCCAGCAGTCTCATGGGGGCGGAGAGAACTGAAGCTTTCTTT. Translation gives CASSLMGAERTEAFF. This chain connects TRBV28 to TRBJ1-1; TRBD1 might be the D (6 bases). This CDR3 contains 15 residues. V was cut by 5 bases and J by 5 bases, with 18 bases left in between. Germline CDR1 and CDR2: MDHEN and SYDVKM. The entire variable domain, with the rest obtained from reference TRBV28 and TRBJ1-1, is as follows: DVKVTQSSRYLVKRTGEKVFLECVQDMDHENMFWYRQDPGLGLRLIYFSYDVKMKEKGDIPEGYSVSREKKERFSLILESASTNQTSMYLCASSLMGAERTEAFFGQGTRLTVV.

V and J are TRBV28 and TRBJ1-1, with 7 positions matching TRBD1. The J segment lost 8 bases and the V segment lost 5 bases, leaving 5 bases of the junction unmatched. In germline, CDR1 is MDHEN, CDR2 SYDVKM. The CDR3 is made up of 12 amino acids. This CDR3 reads CASSVTGREAFF. Here the CDR3 DNA reads TGTGCCAGCAGTGTGACAGGGCGAGAAGCTTTCTTT.

The chain couples TRBV11-2 to TRBJ2-1, with 12 bases lining up with TRBD2. The ends lost 5 bases at V and 12 bases at J; junction bases unmatched: 11. The germline V gene encodes CDR1 SGHAT and CDR2 FQNNGV. The CDR3 totals 15 residues. The CDR3 sequence: CASSTRTSGTRRQFF. CDR3 nucleotides: TGTGCCAGCAGCACCCGGACTAGCGGGACCCGTAGGCAGTTCTTC.

The chain uses TRBV5-6 and TRBJ2-7; possible D gene TRBD1, 6 bases. Germline V gene data show CDR1 as SGHDT and CDR2 as YYEEEE. V was pared by 2 bases and J by 3 bases, with 9 bases between. The CDR3 loop spans 13 amino acids. The CDR3 DNA follows: TGTGCCAGCAGCTTTGGACAGTTCTACGAGCAGTACTTC. Translating gives CASSFGQFYEQYF.

The chain links TRBV7-9 to TRBJ2-3; D possibly corresponds to TRBD2 (6 bases). The CDR3 sequence is 14 residues long. Germline V lookup: CDR1 SEHNR, CDR2 FQNEAQ (reference sequence). V was trimmed by 5 bases and J by 1 base, leaving 10 bases between them. CDR3 loop: CASSPAGRTDTQYF. As DNA, the CDR3 is TGTGCCAGCAGCCCCGCGGGACGCACAGATACGCAGTATTTT.

This clone has a handful of counts. V and J are TRBV6-1 and TRBJ2-7, with D hard to call. CDR1 and CDR2 from the germline V gene are MNHNS and SASEGT. This CDR3 is 13 amino acids long. Trimming cost V 1 base and J 0 bases, with 4 bases left between them. DNA of the CDR3: TGTGCCAGCAGTGAAGGCTCCTCCTACGAGCAGTACTTC. Its protein is CASSEGSSYEQYF.

For this clone: The missing conserved phenylalanine or tryptophan at the end of this CDR3 makes a read error likely. The DNA is omitted, as the CDR3 cannot be located on it reliably, and the CDR3 follows TCRdb's listing. The chain is built from TRBV19 and TRBJ2-3. The CDR3 is 12 amino acids long, termini counted. CDR1 and CDR2 from the germline V gene are LNHDA and SQIVND (reference sequence). The CDR3 loop is CASTKGKGTGTR.

The chain recombines TRBV11-2 with TRBJ2-5, with 9 positions matching TRBD2. V was clipped by 1 base and J by 4 bases; unmatched bases: 13. CDR1 and CDR2 (germline): SGHAT, FQNNGV. The length of the CDR3 is 18 residues. The CDR3: CASSLGGAGGRARETQYF. DNA of the CDR3: TGTGCCAGCAGCTTAGGAGGGGCGGGCGGGAGGGCCAGAGAGACCCAGTACTTC.